These 17 T cell receptor beta chains were all obtained from the same sample, sequenced in a study of blood T cell repertoires in COVID-19. Method: immunoSEQ multiplex PCR; TCRdb's copy keeps in-frame clones and lacks some. The top ten hold 4.8% of the sample, which has fewer than 250,000 clones, 80% to 90% seen once. Material for sequencing was PBMCs or T cells enriched from blood (not recorded which). These receptors were collected from a woman in her 50s who had been exposed to COVID-19.

The CDR3 nucleotides are TGCGCCAGCAGCGTTACCGGGACAGGGGTCATTGGCTACACCTTC. Its translation: CASSVTGTGVIGYTF. This rearrangement joins TRBV5-1 to TRBJ1-2; 10 nucleotides line up with TRBD1. V was clipped by 4 bases and J by 7 bases; unmatched bases: 10. The CDR3 is 15 amino acids. The germline CDR1 and CDR2 sequences are SGHRS and YFSETQ.

The chain employs TRBV5-1 and TRBJ2-5, with 8 bases fitting TRBD2. Unmatched junction bases numbered 4, after V lost 0 bases and J lost 0 bases. Germline CDR1 reads SGHRS; CDR2 reads YFSETQ. The CDR3 is 16 amino acids. CDR3 DNA sequence: TGCGCCAGCAGCTTGGCGGCTAGCGGGCACCAAGAGACCCAGTACTTC. Residues: CASSLAASGHQETQYF.

The chain links TRBV5-4 to TRBJ1-1, with a tentative D call TRBD1 (6 bases). Looked up from germline, CDR1 is SGHNT and CDR2 is YYREEE (reference sequence). V was pared by 4 bases and J by 2 bases, with 15 bases between. CDR3 length equals 15 residues. CDR3 coding DNA: TGTGCCAGCAGCCCGGGGGGCGGGGGAAACACTGAAGCTTTCTTT. Translated, it gives CASSPGGGGNTEAFF.

This rearrangement joins TRBV4-1 to TRBJ1-2; possible D gene TRBD1, 5 bases. V was clipped by 1 base and J by 4 bases, with 13 bases between them. Germline V gene sequence: CDR1 MGHRA, CDR2 YSYEKL. CDR3 length: 15 amino acids. The CDR3 loop reads CASSQGDSISYGYTF. CDR3 sequence (DNA): TGCGCCAGCAGCCAAGGGGACTCGATAAGCTATGGCTACACCTTC.

This clone has more than one count but fewer than ten. The chain has TRBV6-5 and TRBJ2-1, with 8 bases identical to TRBD1. J gave up 4 bases and V 2 bases, and 7 bases lay outside the gene matches. The CDR3 contains 16 residues. Germline V gene lookup returns CDR1 MNHEY and CDR2 SVGAGI. The CDR3 spells CASSYPDRELYNEQFF. In DNA form, the CDR3 reads TGTGCCAGCAGTTACCCGGACAGGGAACTTTACAATGAGCAGTTCTTC.

CDR3 in DNA: TGTGCCAGCAGCTATGGCCCGGACAGGCCTGGAAACACCATATATTTT. Translation gives CASSYGPDRPGNTIYF. The chain has TRBV7-6 and TRBJ1-3; 7 positions match TRBD1. Trimming took 4 bases from V and 2 from J; bases not matched to a gene: 8. The germline V gene has CDR1 SGHVS and CDR2 FNYEAQ. This CDR3 comprises 16 residues.

This chain links TRBV27 with TRBJ2-7; D is perhaps TRBD2 (6 bases). The CDR3 contains 15 residues. V was cut by 5 bases and J by 7 bases, with 21 bases left in between. CDR1 is MNHEY, CDR2 SMNVEV, per germline (reference sequence). In DNA form, the CDR3 reads TGTGCCAGCAGTCCTTATCGTACGGGGGTCGGGGAGCAGTACTTC. It encodes CASSPYRTGVGEQYF.

The gene calls are TRBV27 and TRBJ2-7; TRBD2 is a possible D gene (6 bases). This CDR3 has 15 amino acids. The V gene's germline CDR1 is MNHEY and CDR2 SMNVEV (reference sequence). The germline V and J ends were trimmed by 3 bases and 6 bases, with 18 bases remaining between them. CDR3 DNA: TGTGCCAGCAGTTTTCGAGGGGAGGTAAGGAGCGAGCAGTACTTC. It is translated as CASSFRGEVRSEQYF.

The genes are TRBV5-1 and TRBJ2-2; D perhaps matches TRBD2 (5 bases). The CDR3 is 14 residues long. V lost 4 bases to trimming and J lost 6 bases, with 13 bases between them. From germline, CDR1 is SGHRS and CDR2 YFSETQ. CDR3 sequence: CASSTGKVSGELFF. The CDR3, as DNA: TGCGCCAGCAGCACGGGGAAAGTTTCCGGGGAGCTGTTTTTT.

This sequence joins TRBV7-6 and TRBJ2-5; 7 nucleotides match TRBD1. From germline, CDR1 is SGHVS and CDR2 FNYEAQ. This CDR3 contains 15 residues. J gave up 3 bases and V 3 bases, and 7 bases lay outside the gene matches. The CDR3 reads CASSFTGDRKETQYF. CDR3 nucleotide sequence: TGTGCCAGCAGCTTTACAGGGGACCGTAAAGAGACCCAGTACTTC. Based on the CDR3 plus reference TRBV7-6 and TRBJ2-5, the full variable domain is GAGVSQSPRYKVTKRGQDVALRCDPISGHVSLYWYRQALGQGPEFLTYFNYEAQQDKSGLPNDRFSAERPEGSISTLTIQRTEQRDSAMYRCASSFTGDRKETQYFGPGTRLLVL.

The V and J genes are TRBV9 and TRBJ1-6, with D possibly being TRBD1 (5 bases). The germline V gene has CDR1 SGDLS and CDR2 YYNGEE. V gave up 4 bases and J gave up 10 bases, with 18 bases separating them. The length of the CDR3 is 15 residues. CDR3 DNA: TGTGCCAGCAGCTTGGGACTCCAACAGCAATCACCCCTCCACTTT. Its protein product is CASSLGLQQQSPLHF.

This sequence joins TRBV9 and TRBJ1-2; D uncertain. V shed 7 bases and J shed 4 bases, with 23 bases lying between them. The CDR3 extends over 16 amino acids. The germline CDR1 and CDR2 sequences are SGDLS and YYNGEE. Here the CDR3 reads CASGPHRQPLGYGYTF. The CDR3 region has the DNA TGTGCCAGCGGTCCACACCGGCAGCCCCTAGGCTATGGCTACACCTTC.

This CDR3 reads CAWKAGTGNTIYF. The CDR3 DNA follows: TGTGCCTGGAAGGCAGGGACTGGAAACACCATATATTTT. The J gene is TRBJ1-3, the V gene TRBV30; tentative D call: TRBD1 (5 bases). This CDR3 has 13 amino acids. With 4 bases removed from V and 2 bases from J, the gap between germline ends came to 9 bases. Per germline, CDR1 GTSNPN and CDR2 SVGIG (reference sequence).

This sequence joins TRBV3-1 (or the pseudogene TRBV3-2) and TRBJ1-2; TRBD1 is a possible D gene (6 bases). The V and J ends lost 1 base and 5 bases respectively, with 14 bases between them. Germline V gene lookup returns CDR1 LGHDT and CDR2 YNNKEL (reference sequence). The CDR3 sequence is 15 residues long. The CDR3 DNA follows: TGTGCCAGCAGCCAAGGAAACAGGGCAAGGTATGGCTACACCTTC. The encoded protein is CASSQGNRARYGYTF.

The gene calls are TRBV5-4 and TRBJ1-2; D ambiguous. Germline CDR1 reads SGHNT; CDR2 reads YYREEE (reference sequence). Trimming cost V 4 bases and J 1 base, with 8 bases left between them. CDR3 length equals 13 residues. This CDR3 is CASSLDYNYGYTF. The CDR3 DNA reads as TGTGCCAGCAGCCTGGACTATAACTATGGCTACACCTTC.

The chain uses TRBV4-3 and TRBJ1-1; perhaps TRBD1 as D (5 bases). V was clipped by 5 bases and J by 6 bases, with 7 bases between them. This CDR3 is 11 amino acids long. CDR1 LGHNA and CDR2 YSLEER come from the germline V gene. The DNA of the CDR3 is TGCGCCAGCAGCGGGGGGGCTGAAGCTTTCTTT. Protein sequence: CASSGGAEAFF.

This chain connects TRBV7-2 to TRBJ2-3; D is undetermined. This CDR3 region has 11 residues. Trimming shortened V by 6 bases and J by 7 bases, and 8 bases separated the two germline ends. Germline CDR1 and CDR2: SGHTA and FQGNSA. The CDR3 DNA sequence: TGTGCCAGCAGTTTGCTAAATACGCAGTATTTT. Residues: CASSLLNTQYF.